This TCR beta chain was recorded in a study of T cell changes during pregnancy in multiple sclerosis. Profiling relied on immunoSEQ multiplex PCR, and the TCRdb table lists in-frame clones only, not all of them. The data contain 29,000 or so clones, approximately 94% of them seen just once; the ten biggest clones take up around 0.71%. CDR3 length equals 16 residues. From germline, CDR1 is MRHNA and CDR2 SNTAGT. V was clipped by 5 bases and J by 2 bases; unmatched bases: 8. Sequenced material: CD4+ T cells from peripheral blood mononuclear cells, taken in the first trimester of pregnancy. The sequence came from a female donor with multiple sclerosis, enrolled in a pregnancy study. The gene calls are TRBV6-4 and TRBJ2-1; 8 bases line up with TRBD1. In DNA, the CDR3 is TGTGCCAGCAGTATCAGTACACAGGGGGCCTACAATGAGCAGTTCTTC. This gives the protein CASSISTQGAYNEQFF.